Listed below are T cell receptor beta chains from one sample, sequenced in a study of cytomegalovirus exposure and HLA in healthy donors. Generated by immunoSEQ multiplex PCR, the TCRdb table keeps only in-frame clones and is missing some. The sample lists under 110,000 clones, around 90% occurring once. The sequencing input was PBMCs. Receptor source: a woman between 18 and 29 years old in good health and CMV-seropositive. Both conserved end residues are part of each CDR3. Each record gives: J gene, V gene, CDR3 protein.

TRBJ1-3	TRBV6-1	CASRTGGLISTIYF
TRBJ1-6	TRBV19	CASSIGDRGSFSPLHF
TRBJ1-4	TRBV7-2	CASSLGQGNEKLFF
TRBJ2-2	TRBV7-2	CASSLLQGGELFF
TRBJ1-1	TRBV6-6	CASRQGTNAEAFF
TRBJ1-5	TRBV7-8	CASSFARNQPQHF
TRBJ1-2	TRBV7-2	CASSPGQGYGYTF
TRBJ1-1	TRBV18	CASSPSWSENTEAFF
TRBJ2-5	TRBV10-3	CAISESSQETQYF
TRBJ1-1	TRBV5-6	CASSWERGNTEAFF